A selection of T cell receptor beta chains follows, all from one sample in a study of blood T cell repertoires in COVID-19. This table comes from immunoSEQ multiplex PCR, and its TCRdb copy is limited to in-frame clones, with some not included. The table records roughly 100,000 clones, about nine tenths of them present only once. Specimen: peripheral blood. These receptors all come from a woman aged 80 or over in a cohort sampled during active COVID-19. The conserved cysteine and the conserved F or W are not part of the CDR3 here. Part of the rows lack a size; the others show once, few, many or a class for expanded clones.

>TRBJ2-2|TRBV2|-
ASSTSGVGGELF
>TRBJ2-2|TRBV7-2|-
ASTEGGTYTGELF
>TRBJ1-5|TRBV10-3|-
ATGQSSNQPQH
>TRBJ1-2|TRBV20-1|-
SASKVQSYGYT
>TRBJ2-6|TRBV7-7|-
ASSPGEGSSGANVLT
>TRBJ2-3|TRBV5-1|-
ASSVSGITDTQY
>TRBJ1-1|TRBV12-3/TRBV12-4|-
ASQGDQNTEAF
>TRBJ2-2|TRBV11-2|-
ASSLVLRLNTGELF
>TRBJ2-3|TRBV18|-
ASSPPSTDTQY
>TRBJ1-1|TRBV5-1|-
ASSSLQGLSTEAF
>TRBJ2-7|TRBV6-1|-
ASSEQTVYEQY
>TRBJ2-2|TRBV20-1|-
SASLSVPNTGELF
>TRBJ1-3|TRBV2|-
ASRPRTGRLSGNTIY
>TRBJ2-5|TRBV7-8|once
ASSLWAGETQY
>TRBJ2-7|TRBV5-4|-
ASSSPGTSYEQY
>TRBJ1-1|TRBV19|-
ASSLDRGTEAF
>TRBJ1-4|TRBV18|once
ASSLSGGSEKLF
>TRBJ1-4|TRBV18|-
ASSPAAGREKLF
>TRBJ1-4|TRBV6-1|-
ASSDEGGSEKLF
>TRBJ2-7|TRBV5-5|-
ASLGTSGLMGEQY
>TRBJ1-1|TRBV6-6|-
ASSYSTGSGLSEAF
>TRBJ2-5|TRBV15|-
ATSRALTGAQETQY
>TRBJ1-1|TRBV6-4|-
ASHAGSGFDTEAF
>TRBJ2-1|TRBV3-1/TRBV3-2|-
ASRAGAQSYNEQF
>TRBJ1-4|TRBV7-3|-
ASSATGGNEKLF
>TRBJ1-2|TRBV29-1|-
SATKGTGGGYGYT
>TRBJ1-6|TRBV4-1|-
ASSQQSRQNNSPLH
>TRBJ2-3|TRBV5-5|-
ASSLTRSTDTQY
>TRBJ2-7|TRBV27|-
ASSSEGTGRSYEQY
>TRBJ2-1|TRBV5-4|-
ASRPGTSGGRDEQF
>TRBJ2-7|TRBV6-5|few
ASSYSQRNGEQY
>TRBJ1-2|TRBV19|-
ASSPQGRGYT
>TRBJ2-4|TRBV9|-
ASSVRLAPENIQY
>TRBJ2-3|TRBV29-1|-
SVGHGGLRASTDTQY
>TRBJ2-7|TRBV28|-
ASSVDSSYEQY
>TRBJ1-5|TRBV19|-
ASSIGTGNQPQH
>TRBJ2-1|TRBV7-9|-
ASSKTSGAYNEQF
>TRBJ1-2|TRBV25-1|once
ASLPGQGLSGYT
>TRBJ1-6|TRBV13|-
ASSLMGDRGILVDSSSYNSPLH
>TRBJ2-3|TRBV21-1|-
ASSKGTCQGWTDTQY
>TRBJ1-1|TRBV18|-
ASSTDRDTEAF
>TRBJ2-3|TRBV7-7|-
ASSPSGGASTDTQY
>TRBJ1-1|TRBV30|-
AWRDIAQLNTEAF
>TRBJ1-1|TRBV3-1/TRBV3-2|-
ASSLQGENTEAF
>TRBJ1-1|TRBV27|-
ASSLFYVGGTNLNTEAF